This TCR beta chain was sequenced for a study of shared clonotypes between healthy human individuals. Study overall: Ranging from 18 to 49 in age, donors were two women and a few men. Findings and caveats of the study: Expectations were that clonotype sharing among donors would be affected by sequencing depth. Since donors were few, the genetic and exposure-history diversity represented was limited. Some clonotypes were shared by all four sorted-subset donors, while others were not shared. The non-shared ones had lower generation probabilities than the shared ones.

On this clone itself: Its antigen is undetermined.

Assay: immunoSEQ multiplex PCR; the TCRdb copy retains only in-frame clones and omits some. The sample has 2 million to 3 million clones, 80% to 95% seen once. This CDR3 spans 12 amino acids. Per the germline V gene, CDR1 is SGHAT and CDR2 is FQNNGV. V gave up 4 bases and J gave up 6 bases, with 9 bases separating them. This sequence originates from a man aged 18 to 30 in good health. Some clones in this sample may be carry-over from other donors' samples. This chain links TRBV11-2 with TRBJ1-2; weak D call: TRBD1 (6 bases). Sample: naive CD4+ T cells from PBMCs. Subset reported: CD45RA+ positively selected. Here the CDR3 reads CASSWGGHGYTF. For the CDR3, the DNA is TGTGCCAGCAGCTGGGGGGGCCATGGCTACACCTTC.